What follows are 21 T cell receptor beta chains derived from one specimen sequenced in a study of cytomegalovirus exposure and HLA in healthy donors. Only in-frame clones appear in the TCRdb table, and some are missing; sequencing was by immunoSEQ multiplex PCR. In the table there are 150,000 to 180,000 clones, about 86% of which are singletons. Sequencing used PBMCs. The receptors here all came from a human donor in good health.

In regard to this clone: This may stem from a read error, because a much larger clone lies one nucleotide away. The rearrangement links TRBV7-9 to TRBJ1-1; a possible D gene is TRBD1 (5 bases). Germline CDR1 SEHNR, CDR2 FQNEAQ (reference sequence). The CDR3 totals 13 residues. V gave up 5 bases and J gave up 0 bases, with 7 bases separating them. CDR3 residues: CASSPRVNTEAFF. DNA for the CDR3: TGTGCCAGCAGCCCCAGGGTGAACACTGAAGCTTTCTTT.

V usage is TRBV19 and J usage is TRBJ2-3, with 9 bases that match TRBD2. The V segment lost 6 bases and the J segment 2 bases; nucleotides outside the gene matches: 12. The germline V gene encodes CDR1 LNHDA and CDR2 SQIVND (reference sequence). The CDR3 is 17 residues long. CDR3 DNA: TGTGCCAGTAGGTCGCGGGAGGGCCCTTGGGTCACAGATACGCAGTATTTT. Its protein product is CASRSREGPWVTDTQYF. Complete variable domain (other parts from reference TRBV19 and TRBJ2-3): DGGITQSPKYLFRKEGQNVTLSCEQNLNHDAMYWYRQDPGQGLRLIYYSQIVNDFQKGDIAEGYSVSREKKESFPLTVTSAQKNPTAFYLCASRSREGPWVTDTQYFGPGTRLTVL.

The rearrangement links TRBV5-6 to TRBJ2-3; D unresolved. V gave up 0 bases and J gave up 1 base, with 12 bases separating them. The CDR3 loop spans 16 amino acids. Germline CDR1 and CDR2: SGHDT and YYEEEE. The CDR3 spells CASSLVPGFGTDTQYF. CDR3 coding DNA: TGTGCCAGCAGCTTGGTTCCCGGTTTTGGCACAGATACGCAGTATTTT.

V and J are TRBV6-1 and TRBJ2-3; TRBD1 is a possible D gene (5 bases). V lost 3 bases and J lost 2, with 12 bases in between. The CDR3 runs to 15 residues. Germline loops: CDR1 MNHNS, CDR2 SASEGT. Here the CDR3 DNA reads TGTGCCAGCAGTGAGTCTAGGGGATACACAGATACGCAGTATTTT. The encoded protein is CASSESRGYTDTQYF.

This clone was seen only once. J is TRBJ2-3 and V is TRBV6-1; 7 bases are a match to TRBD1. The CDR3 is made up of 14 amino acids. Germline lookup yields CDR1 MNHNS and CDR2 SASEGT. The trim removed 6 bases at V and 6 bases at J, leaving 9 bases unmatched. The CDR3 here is CASREQGRGDTQYF. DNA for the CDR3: TGTGCCAGCAGAGAACAGGGGCGAGGGGATACGCAGTATTTT.

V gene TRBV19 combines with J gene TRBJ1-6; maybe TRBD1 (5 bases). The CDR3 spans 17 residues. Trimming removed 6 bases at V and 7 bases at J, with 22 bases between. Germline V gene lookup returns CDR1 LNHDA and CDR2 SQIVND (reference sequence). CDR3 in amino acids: CASSKGRSDSFNSPLHF. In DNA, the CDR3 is TGTGCCAGTAGCAAAGGCCGGTCCGACAGCTTCAATTCACCCCTCCACTTT. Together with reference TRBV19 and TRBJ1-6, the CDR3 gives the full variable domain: DGGITQSPKYLFRKEGQNVTLSCEQNLNHDAMYWYRQDPGQGLRLIYYSQIVNDFQKGDIAEGYSVSREKKESFPLTVTSAQKNPTAFYLCASSKGRSDSFNSPLHFGNGTRLTVT.

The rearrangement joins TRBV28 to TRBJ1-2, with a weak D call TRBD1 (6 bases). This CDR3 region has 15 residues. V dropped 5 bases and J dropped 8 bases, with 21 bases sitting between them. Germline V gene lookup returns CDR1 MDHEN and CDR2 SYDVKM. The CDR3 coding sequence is TGTGCCAGCAGTACCCACTCTCCGGGACATATGGGCTACACCTTC. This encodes CASSTHSPGHMGYTF.

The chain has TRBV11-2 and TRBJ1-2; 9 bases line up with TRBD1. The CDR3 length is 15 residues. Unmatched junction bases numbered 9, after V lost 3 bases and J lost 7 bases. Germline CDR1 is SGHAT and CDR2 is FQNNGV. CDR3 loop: CASSLAGTGSAGYTF. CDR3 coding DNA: TGTGCCAGCAGCTTGGCCGGGACAGGGTCTGCTGGCTACACCTTC.

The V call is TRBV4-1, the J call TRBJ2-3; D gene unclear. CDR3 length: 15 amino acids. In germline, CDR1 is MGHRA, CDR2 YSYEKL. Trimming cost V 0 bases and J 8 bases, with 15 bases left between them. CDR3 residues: CASSQEFLGETTQYF. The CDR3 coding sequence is TGCGCCAGCAGCCAAGAGTTTTTAGGAGAGACTACGCAGTATTTT.

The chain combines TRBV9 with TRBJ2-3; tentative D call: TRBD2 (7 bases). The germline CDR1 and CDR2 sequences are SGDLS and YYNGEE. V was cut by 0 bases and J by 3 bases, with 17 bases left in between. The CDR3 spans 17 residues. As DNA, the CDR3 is TGTGCCAGCAGCGTAGAGGGCGGGGGCTCCGGTACAGATACGCAGTATTTT. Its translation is CASSVEGGGSGTDTQYF. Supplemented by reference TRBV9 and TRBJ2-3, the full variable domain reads DSGVTQTPKHLITATGQRVTLRCSPRSGDLSVYWYQQSLDQGLQFLIQYYNGEERAKGNILERFSAQQFPDLHSELNLSSLELGDSALYFCASSVEGGGSGTDTQYFGPGTRLTVL.

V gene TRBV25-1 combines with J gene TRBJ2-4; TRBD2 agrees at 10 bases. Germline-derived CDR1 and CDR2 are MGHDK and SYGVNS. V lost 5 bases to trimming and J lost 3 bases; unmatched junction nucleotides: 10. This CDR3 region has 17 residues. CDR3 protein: CASSSSGRATVKNIQYF. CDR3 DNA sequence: TGTGCCAGCAGTTCAAGCGGGAGGGCCACCGTCAAAAACATTCAGTACTTC.

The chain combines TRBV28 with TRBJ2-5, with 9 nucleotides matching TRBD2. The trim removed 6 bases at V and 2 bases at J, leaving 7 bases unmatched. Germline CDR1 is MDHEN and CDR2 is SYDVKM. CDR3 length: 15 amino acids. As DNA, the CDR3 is TGTGCCAGCAGAAATCTAGGACTAGCGCAAGAGACCCAGTACTTC. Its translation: CASRNLGLAQETQYF.

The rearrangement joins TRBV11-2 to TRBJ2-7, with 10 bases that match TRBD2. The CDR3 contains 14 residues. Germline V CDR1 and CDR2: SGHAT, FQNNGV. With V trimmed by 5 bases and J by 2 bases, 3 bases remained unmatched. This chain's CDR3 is CASSISGGTYEQYF. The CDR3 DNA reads TGTGCCAGCAGCATTAGCGGGGGGACCTACGAGCAGTACTTC.

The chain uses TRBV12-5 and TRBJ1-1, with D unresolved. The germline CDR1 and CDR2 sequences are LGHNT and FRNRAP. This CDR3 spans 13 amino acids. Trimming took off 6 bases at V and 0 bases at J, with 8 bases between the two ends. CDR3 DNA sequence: TGTGCTAGTGGCCCCAGAATGAACACTGAAGCTTTCTTT. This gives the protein CASGPRMNTEAFF.

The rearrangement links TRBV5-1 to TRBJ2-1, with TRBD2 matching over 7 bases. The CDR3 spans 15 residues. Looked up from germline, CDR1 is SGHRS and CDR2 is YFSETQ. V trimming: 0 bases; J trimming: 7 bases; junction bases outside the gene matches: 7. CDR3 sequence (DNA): TGCGCCAGCAGCTTGGGGGGAGGGCCGGGGAATGAGCAGTTCTTC. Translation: CASSLGGGPGNEQFF.

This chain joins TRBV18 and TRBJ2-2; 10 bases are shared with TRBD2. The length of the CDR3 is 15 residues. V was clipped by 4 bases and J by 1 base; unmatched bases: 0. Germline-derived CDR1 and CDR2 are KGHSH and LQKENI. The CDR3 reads CASSRTSGNTGELFF. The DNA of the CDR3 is TGTGCCAGCTCACGGACTAGCGGGAACACCGGGGAGCTGTTTTTT.

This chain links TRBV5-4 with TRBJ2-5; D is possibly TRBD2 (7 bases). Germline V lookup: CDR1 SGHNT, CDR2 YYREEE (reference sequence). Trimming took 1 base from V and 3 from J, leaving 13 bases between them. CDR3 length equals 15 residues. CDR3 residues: CASSLLGGLKETQYF. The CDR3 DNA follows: TGTGCCAGCAGCTTGTTGGGGGGGCTGAAAGAGACCCAGTACTTC.

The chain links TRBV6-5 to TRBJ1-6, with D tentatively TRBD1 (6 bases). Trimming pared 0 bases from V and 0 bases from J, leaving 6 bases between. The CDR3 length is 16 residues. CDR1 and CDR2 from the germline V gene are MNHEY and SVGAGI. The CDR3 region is CASSYSDSSYNSPLHF. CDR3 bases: TGTGCCAGCAGTTACTCGGACAGCTCCTATAATTCACCCCTCCACTTT.

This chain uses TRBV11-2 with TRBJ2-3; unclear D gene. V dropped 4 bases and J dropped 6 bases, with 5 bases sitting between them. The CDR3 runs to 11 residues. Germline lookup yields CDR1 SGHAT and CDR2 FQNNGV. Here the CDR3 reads CASSSSDTQYF. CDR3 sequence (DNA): TGTGCCAGCAGCTCCTCGGATACGCAGTATTTT.

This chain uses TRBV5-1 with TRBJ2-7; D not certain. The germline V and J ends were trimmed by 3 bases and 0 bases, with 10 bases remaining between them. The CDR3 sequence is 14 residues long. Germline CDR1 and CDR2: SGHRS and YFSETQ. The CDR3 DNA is TGCGCCAGCAGCTCCCGAACAAGCTCCTACGAGCAGTACTTC. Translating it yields CASSSRTSSYEQYF.

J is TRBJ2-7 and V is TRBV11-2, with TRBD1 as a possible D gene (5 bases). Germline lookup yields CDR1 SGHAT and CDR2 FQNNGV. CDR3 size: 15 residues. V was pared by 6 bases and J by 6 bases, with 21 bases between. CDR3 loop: CASSSNTRVHLEQYF. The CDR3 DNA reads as TGTGCCAGCAGTTCGAATACCAGGGTTCACCTCGAGCAGTACTTC.